Described below is a single T cell receptor (beta chain) sequence and its context. The data were obtained in a study of T cells in Graves' hyperthyroidism and ophthalmopathy. The TCR beta CDR3 regions underwent amplification using RNA transcripts as the source. Initially, a first-round RT-PCR of the TCR CDR3 employed the HTBI primer set. TCRdb analysed the multiplex PCR reads with MiXCR anew, one entry per CDR3 protein. The sample yields roughly 580,000 distinct CDR3 sequences, just over 45% seen once. The sequenced sample consisted of peripheral blood or thyroid tissue (not recorded which). The sequence derives from a woman aged 18 to 35 with Graves' hyperthyroidism.

CDR3: CASGEGREKLFF. CDR3 in DNA: TGTGCCAGCGGCGAGGGGAGAGAAAAACTGTTTTTT. The chain joins TRBV2 to TRBJ1-4; a possible D gene is TRBD1 (5 bases). Germline V CDR1 and CDR2: SNHLY, FYNNEI. V shed 8 bases and J shed 8 bases, with 12 bases lying between them. The CDR3 has 12 amino acids. The variable domain in full, completed from reference TRBV2 and TRBJ1-4, reads EPEVTQTPSHQVTQMGQEVILRCVPISNHLYFYWYRQILGQKVEFLVSFYNNEISEKSEIFDDQFSVERPDGSNFTLKIRSTKLEDSAMYFCASGEGREKLFFGSGTQLSVL.